These 8 T cell receptor beta chains came from one sample sequenced in a study of blood T cell repertoires in COVID-19. Generated by immunoSEQ multiplex PCR, the TCRdb table keeps only in-frame clones and is missing some. This sample has approximately 25,000 clones, with roughly 88% found just once. The source material was peripheral blood. These receptors all stem from a woman older than 75 with active or convalescent COVID-19.

This sequence joins TRBV28 and TRBJ1-5; 7 positions agree with TRBD1. The CDR3 totals 14 residues. Losses at the gene ends were 3 bases for V and 5 bases for J; bases not matched to a gene: 4. Germline CDR1 is MDHEN and CDR2 is SYDVKM. CDR3 DNA sequence: TGTGCCAGCAGTTTGTCGACAGGGTATCAGCCCCAGCATTTT. As protein: CASSLSTGYQPQHF.

This clone was found once. The rearrangement joins TRBV7-9 to TRBJ1-2; 7 bases are shared with TRBD1. This CDR3 spans 16 amino acids. The V segment lost 0 bases and the J segment 5 bases; nucleotides outside the gene matches: 9. Germline V lookup: CDR1 SEHNR, CDR2 FQNEAQ (reference sequence). The CDR3 spells CASSLAAAGGFYGYTF. The CDR3 DNA reads TGTGCCAGCAGCTTAGCAGCTGCAGGGGGTTTTTATGGCTACACCTTC.

The chain has TRBV13 and TRBJ1-3; D is possibly TRBD1 (5 bases). V was pared by 9 bases and J by 2 bases, with 20 bases between. CDR3 length: 16 amino acids. Germline V gives CDR1 PRHDT, CDR2 FYEKMQ (reference sequence). CDR3 region: CASSLTGGLAGNTIYF. As DNA, the CDR3 is TGTGCCAGTTCCCTCACGGGGGGTCTAGCTGGAAACACCATATATTTT.

The chain links TRBV5-4 to TRBJ2-2, with D possibly matching TRBD1 (5 bases). The V end was cut by 0 bases, the J end by 7 bases, with 10 bases between. Germline V gene lookup returns CDR1 SGHNT and CDR2 YYREEE (reference sequence). This CDR3 region has 14 residues. CDR3: CASSLGTLSGELFF. CDR3 nucleotides: TGTGCCAGCAGCTTGGGGACATTAAGCGGGGAGCTGTTTTTT.

The V and J genes are TRBV7-5 and TRBJ1-5; TRBD1, the table's D call, was not compared with the DNA. TRBV7-5 is described as a pseudogene. The CDR3 consists of 17 residues. The CDR3 here is CARSQRHDRDSNQPQHF. The CDR3 DNA follows: TGTGCCAGAAGCCAACGACACGACAGGGATAGCAATCAGCCCCAGCATTTT.

The chain combines TRBV4-3 with TRBJ1-2; 7 bases map to TRBD1. This CDR3 region has 14 residues. The germline CDR1 and CDR2 sequences are LGHNA and YSLEER. J lost 4 bases, V lost 5 bases, and 7 bases had no gene match. The CDR3 DNA sequence: TGCGCCAGCAGCACCCACAGGGGTGTCTATGGCTACACCTTC. Protein product: CASSTHRGVYGYTF.

The V call is TRBV3-1 (or the pseudogene TRBV3-2), the J call TRBJ1-1; D perhaps matches TRBD1 (5 bases). The germline gives CDR1 LGHDT, CDR2 YNNKEL (reference sequence). The V and J ends lost 5 bases and 0 bases respectively, with 16 bases between them. This CDR3 has 16 amino acids. CDR3 in amino acids: CASSTPRWGMNTEAFF. The CDR3 bases are TGTGCCAGCAGCACACCGAGGTGGGGCATGAACACTGAAGCTTTCTTT.

As for this clone: One end of the junction fails to match germline, which may point to a read error. The chain links TRBV7-3 to TRBJ2-1; maybe TRBD2 (6 bases). This CDR3 is 13 amino acids long. The germline V gene has CDR1 SGHTA and CDR2 FQGTGA. DNA for the CDR3: TGTGCCAGCAGCATAACCAGGGCGGGAGAGCAGTTCTTC. Translation: CASSITRAGEQFF. The full variable domain, in which reference TRBV7-3 and TRBJ2-1 provide the parts outside the CDR3, is GAGVSQTPSNKVTEKGKYVELRCDPISGHTALYWYRQSLGQGPEFLIYFQGTGAADDSGLPNDRFFAVRPEGSVSTLKIQRTERGDSAVYLCASSITRAGEQFFGPGTRLTVL.